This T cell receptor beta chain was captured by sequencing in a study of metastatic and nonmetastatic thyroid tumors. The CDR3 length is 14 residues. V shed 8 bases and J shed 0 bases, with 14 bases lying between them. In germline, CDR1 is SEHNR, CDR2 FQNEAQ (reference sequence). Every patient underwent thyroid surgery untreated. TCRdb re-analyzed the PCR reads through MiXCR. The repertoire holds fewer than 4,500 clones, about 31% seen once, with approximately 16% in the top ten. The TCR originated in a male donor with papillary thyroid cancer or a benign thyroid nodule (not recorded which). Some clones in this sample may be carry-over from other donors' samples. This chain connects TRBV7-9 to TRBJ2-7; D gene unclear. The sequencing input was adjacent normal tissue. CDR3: CASGNIIDSYEQYF. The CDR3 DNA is TGTGCCAGCGGAAACATTATAGACTCCTACGAGCAGTACTTC.